These T cell receptor beta chains were read from a single sample in a study of shared clonotypes between healthy human individuals. Here immunoSEQ multiplex PCR was the method, and the copy in TCRdb shows in-frame clones only, minus some. Among 1.4 million to 1.5 million clones listed, 95% to 97% were seen once. The sequencing sample was made of naive CD4+ T cells sorted from blood. These receptors were obtained from a young man in good health. Both conserved end residues are part of each CDR3. A D gene is named only where the DNA matches it firmly. Clone sizes are given selectively: once, few, many, or a class where the clone is expanded.

v_call	d_call	j_call	clone_size	cdr3_aa	cdr3_nt
TRBV28	.	TRBJ1-2	.	CASSPEGLLGYGYTF	TGTGCCAGCAGTCCCGAGGGACTTCTTGGCTATGGCTACACCTTC
TRBV2	.	TRBJ2-3	.	CASSENPDTQYF	TGTGCCAGCAGTGAAAACCCAGATACGCAGTATTTT
TRBV7-7	.	TRBJ2-3	.	CASSSTTQSSQYF	TGTGCTAGCAGCTCCACGACCCAGAGTTCGCAGTATTTT
TRBV7-9	.	TRBJ2-3	.	CASSLVITDTQYF	TGTGCCAGCAGCTTAGTTATCACAGATACGCAGTATTTT
TRBV20-1	.	TRBJ2-5	.	CSARAQETQYF	TGCAGTGCTAGGGCTCAAGAGACCCAGTACTTC
TRBV7-3	.	TRBJ2-7	once	CASKIPGLIYEQYF	TGTGCCAGCAAAATCCCCGGACTAATCTACGAGCAGTACTTC
TRBV28	.	TRBJ2-7	.	CASNTEGTGRFYEQYF	TGTGCCAGCAATACAGAGGGAACAGGGAGATTTTACGAGCAGTACTTC
TRBV25-1	.	TRBJ2-3	.	CASSESRGGGVSTDTQYF	TGTGCCAGCAGTGAGTCTCGTGGGGGCGGGGTCAGCACAGATACGCAGTATTTT
TRBV2	TRBD1	TRBJ1-2	.	CASSEADRGLYGYTF	TGTGCCAGCAGTGAGGCAGACAGGGGGCTTTATGGCTACACCTTC
TRBV28	TRBD1	TRBJ2-5	.	CASSSGTVGETQYF	TGTGCCAGCAGTTCCGGGACAGTGGGAGAGACCCAGTACTTC
TRBV7-9	.	TRBJ2-7	.	CASSLGGGGRGHEQYF	TGTGCCAGCAGCTTAGGAGGGGGCGGGAGAGGCCACGAGCAGTACTTC
TRBV7-2	.	TRBJ1-4	.	CASSSVPRGLNEKLFF	TGTGCCAGCAGCTCCGTCCCCAGGGGTTTGAATGAAAAACTGTTTTTT
TRBV23-1	.	TRBJ2-2	once	CASSQSWQDFTGELFF	TGCGCCAGCAGTCAATCTTGGCAGGATTTCACCGGGGAGCTGTTTTTT
TRBV4-1	.	TRBJ2-4	.	CASSQGRGGKNIQYF	TGCGCCAGCAGCCAAGGTCGGGGCGGCAAAAACATTCAGTACTTC
TRBV7-8	TRBD2	TRBJ2-5	.	CASRPGGETQYF	TGTGCCAGCAGACCGGGAGGGGAGACCCAGTACTTC
TRBV11-2	.	TRBJ2-1	once	CASSLASVGEQFF	TGTGCCAGCAGCTTAGCCTCCGTGGGGGAGCAGTTCTTC
TRBV5-4	.	TRBJ2-3	.	CASSPGLDTQYF	TGTGCCAGCAGCCCAGGACTAGATACGCAGTATTTT
TRBV13	TRBD2	TRBJ2-5	.	CASSLEGTTGTQYF	TGTGCCAGCAGCTTAGAGGGGACTACCGGGACCCAGTACTTC
TRBV7-2	.	TRBJ1-3	.	CASKPKNPGNTIYF	TGTGCCAGCAAACCCAAAAACCCCGGAAACACCATATATTTT
TRBV6-1	TRBD1	TRBJ1-2	.	CASAQGGPTNYGYTF	TGTGCCAGCGCCCAGGGGGGGCCCACTAACTATGGCTACACCTTC
TRBV5-5	.	TRBJ2-2	.	CASSFGQRANTGELFF	TGTGCCAGCAGCTTCGGACAAAGGGCGAACACCGGGGAGCTGTTTTTT
TRBV2	TRBD1	TRBJ1-1	.	CASIRDRANTEAFF	TGTGCCAGCATTAGGGACAGGGCGAACACTGAAGCTTTCTTT
TRBV4-3	.	TRBJ2-2	once	CASSQDSVAGELFF	TGCGCCAGCAGCCAAGATAGTGTCGCCGGGGAGCTGTTTTTT
TRBV29-1	TRBD1	TRBJ2-5	once	CSVRGQAQETQYF	TGCAGCGTTCGGGGACAGGCACAAGAGACCCAGTACTTC
TRBV28	.	TRBJ2-7	.	CASSLPGTFLYEQYF	TGTGCCAGCAGTTTGCCCGGGACGTTTTTATACGAGCAGTACTTC
TRBV2	.	TRBJ1-2	.	CASSRQLLQTDAGYTF	TGTGCCAGCAGTAGACAGCTACTACAGACAGATGCTGGCTACACCTTC
TRBV12-5	TRBD2	TRBJ2-1	.	CASGLEAWSGGGNEQFF	TGTGCTAGTGGTTTGGAGGCATGGAGCGGGGGGGGAAATGAGCAGTTCTTC
TRBV11-2	TRBD2	TRBJ2-7	.	CASRRVGGLAGRPLYEQYF	TGTGCCAGCCGCCGAGTCGGGGGACTAGCGGGGAGGCCCCTATACGAGCAGTACTTC
TRBV9	.	TRBJ2-2	.	CASSVARVGVGSGELFF	TGTGCCAGCAGCGTAGCGAGGGTGGGGGTCGGCTCCGGGGAGCTGTTTTTT
TRBV9	TRBD2	TRBJ2-1	.	CASSVGTSGRALNEQFF	TGTGCCAGCAGCGTTGGGACTAGCGGGAGGGCCCTGAATGAGCAGTTCTTC
TRBV10-3	.	TRBJ1-1	.	CAISESPSEAFF	TGTGCCATCAGTGAGTCCCCCTCTGAAGCTTTCTTT
TRBV18	.	TRBJ1-2	.	CASSASGGPNYGYTF	TGTGCCAGCTCAGCTAGCGGCGGACCTAACTATGGCTACACCTTC
TRBV19	TRBD2	TRBJ2-1	.	CASTQSTGGQISYNEQFF	TGTGCCAGTACCCAGTCTACGGGAGGCCAAATATCCTACAATGAGCAGTTCTTC
TRBV10-3	.	TRBJ1-3	.	CAISGGSGNTIYF	TGTGCCATCAGCGGCGGCTCTGGAAACACCATATATTTT
TRBV30	.	TRBJ1-5	.	CAWSVLIGPDQPQHF	TGTGCCTGGAGTGTATTAATCGGGCCGGATCAGCCCCAGCATTTT
TRBV6-1	.	TRBJ1-3	.	CASSDLGFSGNTIYF	TGTGCCAGCAGTGATCTTGGTTTTTCTGGAAACACCATATATTTT
TRBV28	.	TRBJ2-1	.	CASSSRDTDNEQFF	TGTGCCAGCAGTTCCCGGGACACTGACAATGAGCAGTTCTTC
TRBV5-4	.	TRBJ2-7	.	CASSRGAVSSYEQYF	TGTGCCAGCAGCCGAGGGGCGGTGAGCTCCTACGAGCAGTACTTC
TRBV28	.	TRBJ1-2	few	CASSLGTDYGYTF	TGTGCCAGCAGTTTAGGGACGGACTATGGCTACACCTTC
TRBV25-1	.	TRBJ2-3	once	CASSELGFSTDTQYF	TGTGCCAGCAGTGAATTGGGCTTTAGCACAGATACGCAGTATTTT
TRBV2	.	TRBJ1-4	.	CASRVGGTEKLFF	TGTGCCAGCAGGGTGGGGGGCACTGAAAAACTGTTTTTT
TRBV9	TRBD2	TRBJ2-3	.	CASSETSGGASTDTQYF	TGTGCCAGCAGCGAGACTAGCGGGGGTGCTAGCACAGATACGCAGTATTTT
TRBV5-1	TRBD2	TRBJ2-3	.	CASSLGLAPTTHTDTQYF	TGCGCCAGCAGCCTGGGACTAGCTCCCACAACACACACAGATACGCAGTATTTT
TRBV7-3	.	TRBJ2-3	.	CASSRENPDTQYF	TGTGCCAGCAGCCGGGAGAATCCAGATACGCAGTATTTT
TRBV28	.	TRBJ1-3	.	CASSPPGWRRWTIYF	TGTGCCAGCAGCCCACCGGGATGGCGTCGATGGACCATATATTTT
TRBV27	.	TRBJ2-5	.	CASSLTLATPWETQYF	TGTGCCAGCAGTTTAACCTTAGCAACGCCATGGGAGACCCAGTACTTC
TRBV2	.	TRBJ2-1	.	CASSSGPLVNEQFF	TGTGCCAGCAGTTCGGGACCCCTAGTCAATGAGCAGTTCTTC
TRBV5-1	.	TRBJ2-2	.	CASSSLLSPGSGELFF	TGCGCCAGCAGCTCGCTTTTGAGCCCTGGGTCCGGGGAGCTGTTTTTT
TRBV6-5	.	TRBJ2-2	.	CASSYLGAANTGELFF	TGTGCCAGCAGTTACCTGGGGGCCGCGAACACCGGGGAGCTGTTTTTT
TRBV7-3	.	TRBJ2-3	.	CASSFGDTDTQYF	TGTGCCAGCAGCTTTGGGGACACAGATACGCAGTATTTT
TRBV6-1	.	TRBJ1-1	.	CASSGKLNTEAFF	TGTGCCAGCAGTGGTAAATTGAACACTGAAGCTTTCTTT